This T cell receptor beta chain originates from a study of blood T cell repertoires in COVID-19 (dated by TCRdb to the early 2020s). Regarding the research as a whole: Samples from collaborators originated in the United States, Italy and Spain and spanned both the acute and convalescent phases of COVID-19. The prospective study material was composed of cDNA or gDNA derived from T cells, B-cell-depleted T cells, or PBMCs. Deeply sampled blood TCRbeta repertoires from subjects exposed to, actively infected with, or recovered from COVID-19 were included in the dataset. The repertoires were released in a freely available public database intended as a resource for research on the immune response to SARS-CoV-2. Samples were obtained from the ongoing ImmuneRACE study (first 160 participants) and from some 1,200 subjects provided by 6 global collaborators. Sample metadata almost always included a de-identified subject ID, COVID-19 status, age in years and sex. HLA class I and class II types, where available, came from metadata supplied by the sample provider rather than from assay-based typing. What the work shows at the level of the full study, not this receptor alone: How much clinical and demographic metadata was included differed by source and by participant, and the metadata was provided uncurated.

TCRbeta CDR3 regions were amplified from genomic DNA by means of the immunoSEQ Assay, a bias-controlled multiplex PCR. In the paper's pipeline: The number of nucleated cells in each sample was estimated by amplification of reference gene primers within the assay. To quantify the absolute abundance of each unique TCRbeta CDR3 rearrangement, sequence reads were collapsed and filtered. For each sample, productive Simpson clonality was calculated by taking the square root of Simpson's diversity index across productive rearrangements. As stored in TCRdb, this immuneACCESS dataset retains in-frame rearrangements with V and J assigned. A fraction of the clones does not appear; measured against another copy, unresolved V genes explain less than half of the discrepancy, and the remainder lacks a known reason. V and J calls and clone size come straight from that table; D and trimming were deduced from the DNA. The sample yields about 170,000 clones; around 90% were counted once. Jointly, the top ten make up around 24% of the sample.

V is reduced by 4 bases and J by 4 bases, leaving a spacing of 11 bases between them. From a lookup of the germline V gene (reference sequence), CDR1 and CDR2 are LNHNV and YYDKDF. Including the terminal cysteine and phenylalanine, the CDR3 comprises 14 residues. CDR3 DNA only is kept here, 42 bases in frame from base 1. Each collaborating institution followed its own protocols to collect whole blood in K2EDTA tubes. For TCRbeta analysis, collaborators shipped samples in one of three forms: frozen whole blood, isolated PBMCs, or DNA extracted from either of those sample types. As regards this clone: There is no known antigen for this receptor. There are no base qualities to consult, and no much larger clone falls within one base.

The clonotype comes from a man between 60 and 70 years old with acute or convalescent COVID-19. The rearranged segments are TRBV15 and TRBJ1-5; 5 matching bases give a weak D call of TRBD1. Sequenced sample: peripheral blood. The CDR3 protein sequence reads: CATSNDRANQPQHF. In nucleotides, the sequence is TGTGCCACCAGCAACGACAGAGCAAATCAGCCCCAGCATTTT.